These 19 T cell receptor beta chains originate from one sample sequenced in a study of human CD8 memory T cell subsets. Making the TCR beta libraries relied on UMI-labeled 5' RACE. Using the 5' RACE reads, TCRdb records one entry per CDR3 protein without DNA. Recorded for this sample: roughly 5,000 distinct CDR3 sequences. The sample comprised CD8+ effector memory T cells (TEM) sorted from PBMCs. The subset denotes: effector memory CD8 T cells, CCR7- CD45RO+ CD95+. These receptors all stem from a human donor in good health.

The chain has TRBV12-3 or TRBV12-4 and TRBJ1-2; TCRdb lists TRBD1, though no DNA is available to test this call. The CDR3 loop spans 12 amino acids. The CDR3 reads CASSPGGYGYTF.

V usage is TRBV7-2 and J usage is TRBJ2-1; TCRdb designates TRBD1, a call that cannot be tested without DNA. The CDR3 length is 13 residues. CDR1 and CDR2 (germline): SGHTA, FQGNSA. The CDR3: CASSLDQGREQFF.

The chain couples TRBV12-3 or TRBV12-4 to TRBJ1-2. The CDR3 is 17 residues long. CDR3 protein: CASRQTVGDFYNYGYTF.

The chain joins TRBV6-1 to TRBJ1-5; as DNA is missing, the TRBD1 call by TCRdb cannot be tested. The CDR3 extends over 15 amino acids. In germline, CDR1 is MNHNS, CDR2 SASEGT. Here the CDR3 reads CASSDEWDRDQPQHF.

The chain links TRBV7-3 to TRBJ2-1; TCRdb's D call of TRBD1 is untestable without DNA. Germline CDR1 SGHTA, CDR2 FQGTGA. The CDR3 length is 13 residues. CDR3 sequence reads: CASSLGAYNEQFF.

CDR3 sequence: CATSSGQFDNQPQHF. V is TRBV24-1 and J is TRBJ1-5; TCRdb picks TRBD1, but there is no DNA to check that call. This CDR3 contains 15 residues. CDR1 and CDR2 (germline): KGHDR, SFDVKD.

This clonotype shows up as medium-sized by frequency. This sequence joins TRBV28 and TRBJ2-7; the TRBD1 assignment by TCRdb is unverifiable without DNA. Germline V lookup: CDR1 MDHEN, CDR2 SYDVKM. This CDR3 region has 13 residues. CDR3: CASSPPGVREQYF. The full variable domain, rest sourced from reference TRBV28 and TRBJ2-7, is DVKVTQSSRYLVKRTGEKVFLECVQDMDHENMFWYRQDPGLGLRLIYFSYDVKMKEKGDIPEGYSVSREKKERFSLILESASTNQTSMYLCASSPPGVREQYFGPGTRLTVT.

This clonotype ranks as medium-sized in terms of frequency. This rearrangement joins TRBV2 to TRBJ2-5. This CDR3 has 11 amino acids. The germline gives CDR1 SNHLY, CDR2 FYNNEI. The CDR3 region is CASRARETQYF.

The CDR3 sequence: CASSLGPGRSYEQYF. V and J are TRBV13 and TRBJ2-7; TCRdb's D gene call, TRBD1, goes unchecked for lack of DNA. This CDR3 has 15 residues. CDR1 and CDR2 (germline): PRHDT, FYEKMQ (reference sequence).

The chain uses TRBV6-1 and TRBJ2-3; TCRdb picks TRBD1, but there is no DNA to check that call. CDR1 is MNHNS, CDR2 SASEGT, per germline. The CDR3 runs to 14 residues. The CDR3 reads CAIDPGTGGDTQYF.

The chain employs TRBV4-1 and TRBJ2-4; the D call from TCRdb, TRBD1, cannot be confirmed without DNA. The length of the CDR3 is 16 residues. Germline values: CDR1 MGHRA, CDR2 YSYEKL. CDR3 residues: CASSAPSQEFNNIQYF.

This clonotype counts as medium-sized by frequency. The chain links TRBV7-6 to TRBJ2-7; the TRBD1 assignment by TCRdb is unverifiable without DNA. Germline values: CDR1 SGHVS, CDR2 FNYEAQ. This CDR3 spans 12 amino acids. This CDR3 is CASSLDRAEQYF. Based on the CDR3 plus reference TRBV7-6 and TRBJ2-7, the full variable domain is GAGVSQSPRYKVTKRGQDVALRCDPISGHVSLYWYRQALGQGPEFLTYFNYEAQQDKSGLPNDRFSAERPEGSISTLTIQRTEQRDSAMYRCASSLDRAEQYFGPGTRLTVT.

The genes are TRBV14 and TRBJ2-3; the TCRdb D gene call, TRBD1, has no DNA to confirm it. The germline V gene has CDR1 SGHDN and CDR2 FVKESK. This CDR3 is 15 amino acids long. This CDR3 reads CASSRALGYTDTQYF.

The rearrangement links TRBV5-1 to TRBJ2-7; TCRdb proposes TRBD1, but this gene call is untestable without DNA. Germline-derived CDR1 and CDR2 are SGHRS and YFSETQ. CDR3 size: 17 residues. The CDR3 region is CASSLGRGGPITYEQYF.

The chain employs TRBV7-2 and TRBJ2-2. In germline, CDR1 is SGHTA, CDR2 FQGNSA. CDR3 length equals 14 residues. The CDR3 sequence: CASSWGTNTGELFF.

The rearrangement uses TRBV7-3 and TRBJ2-3; TCRdb names TRBD1, which stays unverified in the absence of DNA. CDR1 SGHTA and CDR2 FQGTGA come from the germline V gene. The CDR3 contains 14 residues. This CDR3 is CASSLGTKMDTQYF.

The CDR3 loop reads CASIDTSTQYF. The V gene is TRBV11-2, the J gene TRBJ2-3. Germline V CDR1 and CDR2: SGHAT, FQNNGV. The CDR3 spans 11 residues. The full variable domain, rest sourced from reference TRBV11-2 and TRBJ2-3, is EAGVAQSPRYKIIEKRQSVAFWCNPISGHATLYWYQQILGQGPKLLIQFQNNGVVDDSQLPKDRFSAERLKGVDSTLKIQPAKLEDSAVYLCASIDTSTQYFGPGTRLTVL.

The CDR3 sequence is CASTSGRGGETEAQHF. The rearrangement links TRBV19 to TRBJ1-5; TCRdb outputs TRBD1, but without DNA this stays unchecked. The CDR3 contains 16 residues. Germline assignment: CDR1 LNHDA and CDR2 SQIVND (reference sequence).

Its frequency marks this clonotype as medium-sized. V is TRBV5-6 and J is TRBJ2-7; TCRdb's D gene call, TRBD2, goes unchecked for lack of DNA. This CDR3 contains 15 residues. CDR1 SGHDT and CDR2 YYEEEE come from the germline V gene. The CDR3 spells CASSRLAGGSYEQYF.